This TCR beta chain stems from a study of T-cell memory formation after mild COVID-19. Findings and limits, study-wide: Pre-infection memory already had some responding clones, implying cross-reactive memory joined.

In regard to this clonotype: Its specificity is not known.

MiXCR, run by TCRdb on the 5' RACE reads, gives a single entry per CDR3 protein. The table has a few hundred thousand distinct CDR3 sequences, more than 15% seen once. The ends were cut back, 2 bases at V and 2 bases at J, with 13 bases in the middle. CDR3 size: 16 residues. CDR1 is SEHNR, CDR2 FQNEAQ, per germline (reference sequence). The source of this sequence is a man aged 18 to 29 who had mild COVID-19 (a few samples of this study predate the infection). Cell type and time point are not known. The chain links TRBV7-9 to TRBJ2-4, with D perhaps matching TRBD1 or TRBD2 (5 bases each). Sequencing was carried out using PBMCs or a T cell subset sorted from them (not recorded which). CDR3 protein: CASSLPTPGPKNIQYF. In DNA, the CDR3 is TGTGCCAGCAGCTTACCGACTCCGGGACCCAAAAACATTCAGTACTTC.